The table lists the clone carrying this T cell receptor (beta chain) with many counts. This sample was included in a study of molecular identifiers for immune sequencing clone quantification. Study as a whole: In the replicates, RNA derived from around 18,000 or 91,000 naive CD8 cells was divided into five parts, and four were sequenced.

Bulk libraries came from a prior protocol with listed TCR primers. TCRdb fed the PCR reads into MiXCR, producing one record per CDR3 protein. Among 400,000 to 600,000 distinct CDR3 sequences, about a fifth were seen once, and the ten largest hold approximately 0.8%. The CDR3 consists of 14 residues. Trimming removed 3 bases at V and 2 bases at J, with 9 bases between. This receptor was identified in a human donor in good health. Some libraries in this study had Jurkat cell RNA spiked in. The chain combines TRBV12-3 or TRBV12-4 with TRBJ2-3; D remains unclear. Sequencing used naive CD8+ T cells from blood, with Jurkat cell RNA spiked in. The subset here: FACS-sorted CD8+CD4-CCR7+CD45RA+ naive T cells. CDR3 DNA: TGTGCCAGCAGTTTCCTTAGTGCCACAGATACGCAGTATTTT. Its protein product is CASSFLSATDTQYF.